This T cell receptor (beta chain) was documented in a study of monozygotic twins with inflammatory bowel disease. In regard to this clonotype: Its cognate antigen is unknown.

With around 15 and 9 cycles respectively, two nested PCRs were carried out on TCRalpha and TCRbeta cDNA. TCRdb re-called the 5' RACE reads, yielding one record per CDR3 amino acid sequence without DNA. The specimen's table records fewer than 200,000 distinct CDR3 sequences. Germline V gives CDR1 SGDLS, CDR2 YYNGEE. The CDR3 totals 16 residues. Study results and caveats: Relative clonotype sharing with others was diminished in IBD patients versus healthy twins, particularly with disease activity.

Sequenced: blood. The origin of this receptor is a human donor with ulcerative colitis or Crohn's disease, or a healthy co-twin of an affected twin (not recorded which). V gene TRBV9 combines with J gene TRBJ2-1. This CDR3 is CASSPYLESSYNEQFF.